Listed here are 13 T cell receptor beta chains from one sample, sequenced in a study of cytomegalovirus exposure and HLA in healthy donors. Primers included in the PCR were 60 Vbeta and 13 Jbeta primers. Sequenced by immunoSEQ multiplex PCR; TCRdb stores in-frame clones only, minus some. This sample has approximately 110,000 clones; roughly 80% occur once, and the top ten carry around 23%. Sequenced: PBMCs. These receptors were taken from a man between 25 and 39 years old in good health and CMV-seropositive.

The chain is built from TRBV5-4 and TRBJ1-1; D gene ambiguous. Trimming pared 0 bases from V and 7 bases from J, leaving 7 bases between. CDR3 length: 12 residues. The germline V gene has CDR1 SGHNT and CDR2 YYREEE (reference sequence). CDR3 loop: CASSLDSGEAFF. For the CDR3, the DNA is TGTGCCAGCAGCTTGGATTCGGGTGAAGCTTTCTTT.

The chain employs TRBV28 and TRBJ1-4; a possible D gene is TRBD1 (6 bases). Trimming took 3 bases from V and 7 from J, leaving 15 bases between them. In germline, CDR1 is MDHEN, CDR2 SYDVKM. The CDR3 spans 15 residues. The CDR3: CASSFSGAGGEKLFF. CDR3 sequence (DNA): TGTGCCAGCAGTTTTTCAGGGGCCGGTGGTGAAAAACTGTTTTTT.

The chain is built from TRBV5-1 and TRBJ2-2; D might be TRBD2 (5 bases). Deletions cut 4 bases from V and 2 bases from J, with 15 bases between. Per germline, CDR1 SGHRS and CDR2 YFSETQ. This CDR3 has 16 amino acids. DNA for the CDR3: TGCGCCAGCAGCGTCCAAGGAGGACCCAACACCGGGGAGCTGTTTTTT. Its translation is CASSVQGGPNTGELFF.

The rearrangement links TRBV11-2 to TRBJ1-1; TRBD1 matches at 7 bases. The germline CDR1 and CDR2 sequences are SGHAT and FQNNGV. The CDR3 covers 14 residues. V was pared by 4 bases and J by 5 bases, with 7 bases of the junction left unmatched. CDR3 sequence reads: CASSSTSGGTEAFF. For the CDR3, the DNA is TGTGCCAGCAGCTCAACCTCAGGGGGGACTGAAGCTTTCTTT.

For this clone: An end of the junction differs from the germline gene, which may be a read error. V and J are TRBV7-9 and TRBJ2-1; 15 positions match TRBD2. This CDR3 comprises 16 residues. The V gene's germline CDR1 is SEHNR and CDR2 FQNEAQ (reference sequence). CDR3 bases: TGTTCCAGCAGCTTAATAGGACTAGCGGGGGGGAATGAGCAGTTCTTC. Protein sequence: CSSSLIGLAGGNEQFF.

The rearrangement uses TRBV7-3 and TRBJ2-7, with TRBD2 matching 10 bases. The germline V gene has CDR1 SGHTA and CDR2 FQGTGA. V shed 5 bases, J shed 2 bases, and the junction held 6 bases outside the gene matches. The CDR3 spans 15 residues. The CDR3 protein is CASSPQSGGAYEQYF. The CDR3 region has the DNA TGTGCCAGCAGCCCCCAGAGCGGGGGGGCCTACGAGCAGTACTTC.

This clone showed up just a few times. Here the CDR3 reads CASSFGSGGWDDEQFF. The CDR3 DNA is TGTGCCAGCAGCTTCGGCTCGGGAGGGTGGGACGATGAGCAGTTCTTC. The chain uses TRBV5-4 and TRBJ2-1, with 8 bases lining up with TRBD2. After removal of 2 bases from V and 8 bases from J, the junction contained 12 bases not matched to a gene. The CDR3 has 16 residues. Germline CDR1 and CDR2: SGHNT and YYREEE (reference sequence).

The chain is built from TRBV5-1 and TRBJ1-1, with D hard to call. The CDR3 covers 15 residues. V was cut by 4 bases and J by 4 bases, with 17 bases left in between. The germline V gene has CDR1 SGHRS and CDR2 YFSETQ. The CDR3 bases are TGCGCCAGCAGCCCTCGTTCACTGGAGGGCACTGAAGCTTTCTTT. It codes for CASSPRSLEGTEAFF.

V and J are TRBV29-1 and TRBJ2-7; TRBD1 might be the D (5 bases). The V gene lost 7 bases and the J gene lost 2 bases, with 18 bases spanning the gap. Per the germline V gene, CDR1 is SQVTM and CDR2 is ANQGSEA. This CDR3 is 14 amino acids long. The CDR3 region has the DNA TGCAGCGCCCGACAGAGCAGAGACGCCTACGAGCAGTACTTC. Translation: CSARQSRDAYEQYF.

Of note for this clone: At one of its ends the junction is not consistent with the germline gene, which may arise from a read error. The chain recombines TRBV7-9 with TRBJ2-5; 7 bases are a match to TRBD1. This CDR3 is built from 16 residues. Germline lookup yields CDR1 SEHNR and CDR2 FQNEAQ (reference sequence). The CDR3 coding sequence is TGTTCCAGCAGCATACGTTACGACAGGGTCCAAGAGACCCAGTACTTC. This sequence encodes CSSSIRYDRVQETQYF. Drawing the rest from reference TRBV7-9 and TRBJ2-5, the complete variable domain is DTGVSQNPRHKITKRGQNVTFRCDPISEHNRLYWYRQTLGQGPEFLTYFQNEAQLEKSRLLSDRFSAERPKGSFSTLEIQRTEQGDSAMYLCSSSIRYDRVQETQYFGPGTRLLVL.

The chain uses TRBV5-4 and TRBJ2-7; D is tentatively TRBD1 or TRBD2 (5 bases each). In germline, CDR1 is SGHNT, CDR2 YYREEE (reference sequence). There are 13 residues in the CDR3. Trimming pared 1 base from V and 2 bases from J, leaving 7 bases between. The CDR3 sequence is CASSLLGAYEQYV. The CDR3 region has the DNA TGTGCCAGCAGCTTGCTGGGGGCCTACGAGCAGTACGTC.

The gene calls are TRBV11-1 and TRBJ2-1; D possibly corresponds to TRBD2 (6 bases). V was trimmed by 3 bases and J by 0 bases, leaving 12 bases between them. Germline CDR1 SGHAT, CDR2 FQDESV (reference sequence). This CDR3 is built from 16 residues. The CDR3 reads CASSFLAAGSYNEQFF. CDR3 coding DNA: TGTGCCAGCAGCTTTTTAGCGGCAGGCTCCTACAATGAGCAGTTCTTC. Full variable domain (remainder filled in from reference TRBV11-1 and TRBJ2-1): EAEVAQSPRYKITEKSQAVAFWCDPISGHATLYWYRQILGQGPELLVQFQDESVVDDSQLPKDRFSAERLKGVDSTLKIQPAELGDSAMYLCASSFLAAGSYNEQFFGPGTRLTVL.

The chain carries TRBV14 and TRBJ2-2; 9 positions match TRBD1. Per the germline V gene, CDR1 is SGHDN and CDR2 is FVKESK. The V and J ends lost 6 bases and 8 bases, in that order; junction bases with no gene match: 10. The CDR3 covers 15 residues. Written as DNA, the CDR3 is TGTGCCAGCAGTATCACAGGGGGCTGCGTAGGGGAGCTGTTTTTT. Translation gives CASSITGGCVGELFF.